This entry concerns a single T cell receptor beta chain. The clone's antigen remains unknown. The input lacks base qualities; no much larger clone sits a single base away. Taken from cysteine to phenylalanine, the CDR3 has 16 residues. CDR3 DNA only is kept here, 48 bases in frame from base 1. As encoded in the germline V gene (reference sequence), CDR1 is SGHAT while CDR2 is FQDESV. V drops 2 bases and J drops 2 bases, leaving 14 bases in between. RNA was extracted using the RNeasy kit, and roughly 0.45 to 1 microgram was reverse transcribed with random hexamers. TCR beta CDR3 regions were amplified with the immunoSEQ multiplex PCR assay covering 54 Vbeta and 13 Jbeta segments. PCR amplification bias was corrected by using a synthetic template baseline for primer optimization and computational correction. In the source study's methods: Reads were annotated to V, D and J genes per IMGT and analyzed with immunoSEQ Analyzer, keeping only productive sequences. Clonality was calculated as one minus the Shannon entropy normalized by log2 of the number of productive unique sequences. Public and private clones were assessed among the 100 most prevalent clones of each patient and control. A clone was defined as Susac-specific if it was absent from the healthy and MS cohorts, from roughly 990 published viral clones and from other ImmuneACCESS disease sequences. The public sequencing data were trimmed at Q25 with fastp and processed into clonotypes with MiXCR by TCRdb, which kept only in-frame beta chains. Rows matching on CDR3 protein sequence are summarized as one entry with the most common DNA and genes. V and J calls and clone size were set by TCRdb, not the authors. For this sample there are 250,000 to 350,000 distinct CDR3 sequences; approximately 85% appear just once. The ten largest account for approximately 0.11% of the sample.

The data stem from a study of CD8 T cells in Susac syndrome (dated by TCRdb to between 2018 and 2021). As for the study more broadly: Repertoire sequencing was used to test whether CD8+ T cell activation and differentiation in Susac syndrome was antigen driven. The clonality of the CD8+ T cell repertoire was compared across over 10 healthy donors, roughly 14 Susac syndrome patients and roughly 16 multiple sclerosis patients. The investigation overall reported the following: The study acknowledged that relatively few individuals were included in the TCR sequencing and HLA analysis.

Peripheral blood CD8+ and CD4+ T cells from healthy donors, Susac syndrome patients and multiple sclerosis patients were profiled by high-throughput TCR beta sequencing. Multiple sclerosis controls were treatment-naive patients with stable or active relapsing-remitting disease fulfilling revised McDonald criteria. Bulk CD8+ and CD4+ T cells were purified by magnetic negative isolation, while CD8+ TEMRA cells were enriched using FACS. Blood was drawn into EDTA tubes, processed within 24 hours, and PBMCs were isolated by density gradient centrifugation. PBMCs intended for TCR sequencing were cryopreserved in liquid nitrogen and thawed later in a water bath at 37 degrees C. The sorted or isolated CD4+, CD8+ and CD8+ TEMRA cells had a purity of 90% or higher.

The origin of this receptor is a human donor with multiple sclerosis. The chain is made from TRBV11-1 and TRBJ2-3, with the identity of the D gene unclear. Sequencing was carried out using CD8+ T cells from PBMCs. DNA sequence: TGTGCCAGCAGCTTATGGGGTTCCCACCTCACAGATACGCAGTATTTT. Its product reads: CASSLWGSHLTDTQYF.